A selection of T cell receptor beta chains follows, all from one sample in a study of cytomegalovirus exposure and HLA in healthy donors. Method: immunoSEQ multiplex PCR; TCRdb's copy keeps in-frame clones and lacks some. This table has 95,000 to 110,000 clones, over 70% appearing once. The specimen sequenced was PBMCs. The receptors here all came from a man younger than 45 in good health and CMV-seronegative. Both conserved end residues are part of each CDR3. D genes are given only for firm matches. Clone size is not always given. Where it is, it says once, few, many or a class for expanded clones.

d_gene: TRBD1
v_gene: TRBV13
j_gene: TRBJ2-5
abundance: once
CDR3aa: CASSLIGTGRKQETQYF
CDR3nt: TGTGCCAGCAGCTTAATCGGGACAGGGCGGAAGCAAGAGACCCAGTACTTC

d_gene: TRBD1
v_gene: TRBV2
j_gene: TRBJ1-1
abundance: -
CDR3aa: CASRAEGQGNTEAFF
CDR3nt: TGTGCCAGCAGGGCCGAGGGACAGGGGAACACTGAAGCTTTCTTT

d_gene: -
v_gene: TRBV10-2
j_gene: TRBJ2-2
abundance: -
CDR3aa: CASSDPAGELFF
CDR3nt: TGCGCCAGCAGTGATCCGGCCGGGGAGCTGTTTTTT

d_gene: -
v_gene: TRBV28
j_gene: TRBJ1-1
abundance: once
CDR3aa: CASSSGRNTEAFF
CDR3nt: TGTGCCAGCAGTTCTGGCAGGAACACTGAAGCTTTCTTT

d_gene: -
v_gene: TRBV5-1
j_gene: TRBJ1-1
abundance: -
CDR3aa: CASSLDSHTEAFF
CDR3nt: TGCGCCAGCAGCTTAGACAGCCACACTGAAGCTTTCTTT

d_gene: -
v_gene: TRBV5-4
j_gene: TRBJ2-5
abundance: -
CDR3aa: CASSVERRGETQYF
CDR3nt: TGTGCCAGCAGCGTGGAGAGGAGGGGAGAGACCCAGTACTTC

d_gene: -
v_gene: TRBV28
j_gene: TRBJ2-1
abundance: -
CDR3aa: CASSLKGIGYNEQFF
CDR3nt: TGTGCCAGCAGTTTGAAGGGGATTGGGTACAATGAGCAGTTCTTC

d_gene: -
v_gene: TRBV29-1
j_gene: TRBJ1-1
abundance: -
CDR3aa: CSFPTGGGAEAFF
CDR3nt: TGCAGCTTCCCCACCGGTGGAGGCGCTGAAGCTTTCTTT

d_gene: TRBD1
v_gene: TRBV7-2
j_gene: TRBJ1-4
abundance: -
CDR3aa: CASSSRQGREKLFF
CDR3nt: TGTGCCAGCAGCTCTCGACAGGGGCGCGAAAAACTGTTTTTT

d_gene: -
v_gene: TRBV18
j_gene: TRBJ1-4
abundance: once
CDR3aa: CASSPGGASEKLFF
CDR3nt: TGTGCCAGCTCACCAGGGGGGGCAAGTGAAAAACTGTTTTTT

d_gene: TRBD2
v_gene: TRBV28
j_gene: TRBJ2-1
abundance: -
CDR3aa: CACSIAGGGNEQFF
CDR3nt: TGTGCCTGCTCCATAGCGGGAGGGGGGAATGAGCAGTTCTTC

d_gene: TRBD2
v_gene: TRBV13
j_gene: TRBJ2-2
abundance: -
CDR3aa: CASSLEGTSGSPGELFF
CDR3nt: TGTGCCAGCAGCTTAGAAGGGACTAGCGGGAGTCCCGGGGAGCTGTTTTTT

d_gene: -
v_gene: TRBV7-7
j_gene: TRBJ1-1
abundance: -
CDR3aa: CASSPPLVSTEAFF
CDR3nt: TGTGCTAGCAGCCCCCCCCTTGTCAGTACTGAAGCTTTCTTT

d_gene: TRBD2
v_gene: TRBV4-1
j_gene: TRBJ2-5
abundance: -
CDR3aa: CASSQVGLAGREEETQYF
CDR3nt: TGCGCCAGCAGCCAAGTTGGGCTAGCGGGAAGAGAGGAGGAGACCCAGTACTTC

d_gene: -
v_gene: TRBV5-1
j_gene: TRBJ1-1
abundance: -
CDR3aa: CASSLSQGMNTEAFF
CDR3nt: TGCGCCAGCAGCTTGTCGCAGGGGATGAACACTGAAGCTTTCTTT

d_gene: TRBD1
v_gene: TRBV2
j_gene: TRBJ2-5
abundance: -
CDR3aa: CASSAGQGNGRTQYF
CDR3nt: TGTGCCAGCAGTGCGGGACAGGGGAACGGGAGGACCCAGTACTTC

d_gene: -
v_gene: TRBV6-5
j_gene: TRBJ1-1
abundance: -
CDR3aa: CASRGGTEAFF
CDR3nt: TGTGCCAGTCGAGGGGGCACTGAAGCTTTCTTT